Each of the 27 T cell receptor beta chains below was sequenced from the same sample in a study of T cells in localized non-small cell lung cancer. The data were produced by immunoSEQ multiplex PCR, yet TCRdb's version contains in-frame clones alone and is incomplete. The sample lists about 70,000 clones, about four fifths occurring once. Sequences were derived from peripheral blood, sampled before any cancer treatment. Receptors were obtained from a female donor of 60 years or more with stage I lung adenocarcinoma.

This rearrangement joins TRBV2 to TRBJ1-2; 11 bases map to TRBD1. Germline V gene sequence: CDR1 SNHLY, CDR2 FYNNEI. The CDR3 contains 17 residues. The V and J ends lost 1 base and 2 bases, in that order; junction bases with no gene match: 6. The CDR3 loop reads CASSEGRGQGANYGYTF. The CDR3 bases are TGTGCCAGCAGTGAAGGCCGAGGACAGGGGGCAAACTATGGCTACACCTTC.

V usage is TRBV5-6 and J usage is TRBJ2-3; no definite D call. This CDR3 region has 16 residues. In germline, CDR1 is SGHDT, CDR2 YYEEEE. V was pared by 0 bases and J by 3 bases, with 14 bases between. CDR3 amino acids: CASSLVLSSTTDTQYF. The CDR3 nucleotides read TGTGCCAGCAGCTTGGTTCTCAGCTCCACTACAGATACGCAGTATTTT.

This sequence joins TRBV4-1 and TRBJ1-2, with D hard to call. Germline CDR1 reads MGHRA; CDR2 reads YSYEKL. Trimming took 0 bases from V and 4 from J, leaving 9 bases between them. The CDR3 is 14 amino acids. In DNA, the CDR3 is TGCGCCAGCAGCCAAGACACGGTTCCCTATGGCTACACCTTC. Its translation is CASSQDTVPYGYTF.

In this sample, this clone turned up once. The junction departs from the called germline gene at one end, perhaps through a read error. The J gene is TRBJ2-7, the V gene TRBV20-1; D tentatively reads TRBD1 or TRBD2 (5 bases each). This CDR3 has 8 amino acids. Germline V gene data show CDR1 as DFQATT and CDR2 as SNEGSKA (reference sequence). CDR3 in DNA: TGCAGTGCCGGGGCCGTGGCGTTC. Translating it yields CSAGAVAF.

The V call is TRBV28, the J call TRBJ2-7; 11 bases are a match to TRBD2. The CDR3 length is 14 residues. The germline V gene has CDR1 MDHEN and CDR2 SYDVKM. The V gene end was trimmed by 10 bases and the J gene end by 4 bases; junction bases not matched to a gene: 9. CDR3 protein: CATATSGSRYEQYF. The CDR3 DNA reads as TGTGCCACCGCAACTAGCGGGAGTAGGTACGAGCAGTACTTC.

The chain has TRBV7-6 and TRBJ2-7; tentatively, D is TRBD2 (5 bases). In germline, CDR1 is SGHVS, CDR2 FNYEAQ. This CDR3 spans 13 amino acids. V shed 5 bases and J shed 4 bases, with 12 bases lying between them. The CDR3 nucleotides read TGTGCCAGCAGCAGGGAGTTCGGGTACGAGCAGTACTTC. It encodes CASSREFGYEQYF. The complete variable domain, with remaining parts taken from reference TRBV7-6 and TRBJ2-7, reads GAGVSQSPRYKVTKRGQDVALRCDPISGHVSLYWYRQALGQGPEFLTYFNYEAQQDKSGLPNDRFSAERPEGSISTLTIQRTEQRDSAMYRCASSREFGYEQYFGPGTRLTVT.

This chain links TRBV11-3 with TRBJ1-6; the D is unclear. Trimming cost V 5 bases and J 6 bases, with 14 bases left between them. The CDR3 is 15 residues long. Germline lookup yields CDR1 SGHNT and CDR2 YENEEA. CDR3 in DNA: TGTGCCAGCAGCGCCGGGATCCTGGTTAATTCACCCCTCCACTTT. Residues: CASSAGILVNSPLHF.

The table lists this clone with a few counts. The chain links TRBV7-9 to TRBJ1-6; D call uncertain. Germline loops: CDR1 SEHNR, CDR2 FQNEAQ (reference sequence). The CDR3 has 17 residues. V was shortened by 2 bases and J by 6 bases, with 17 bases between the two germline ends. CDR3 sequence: CASSLNTWRVPNSPLHF. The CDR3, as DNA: TGTGCCAGCAGCTTAAATACTTGGAGGGTCCCTAATTCACCCCTCCACTTT.

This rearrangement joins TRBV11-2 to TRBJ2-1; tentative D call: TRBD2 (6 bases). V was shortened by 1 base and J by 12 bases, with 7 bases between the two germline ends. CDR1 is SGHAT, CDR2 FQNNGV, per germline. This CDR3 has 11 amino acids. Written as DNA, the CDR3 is TGTGCCAGCAGCTTAGTCGGGGGGCAGTTCTTC. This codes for CASSLVGGQFF.

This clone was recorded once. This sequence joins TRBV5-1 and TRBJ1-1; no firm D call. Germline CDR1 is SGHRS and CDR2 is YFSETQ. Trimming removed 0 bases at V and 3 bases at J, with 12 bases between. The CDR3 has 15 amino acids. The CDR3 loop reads CASSLVGHGDTEAFF. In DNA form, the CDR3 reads TGCGCCAGCAGCTTGGTTGGGCATGGGGACACTGAAGCTTTCTTT. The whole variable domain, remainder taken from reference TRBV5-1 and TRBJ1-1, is KAGVTQTPRYLIKTRGQQVTLSCSPISGHRSVSWYQQTPGQGLQFLFEYFSETQRNKGNFPGRFSGRQFSNSRSEMNVSTLELGDSALYLCASSLVGHGDTEAFFGQGTRLTVV.

The CDR3 region is CASSRDGKNTEAFF. In nucleotides, the CDR3 is TGCGCCAGCAGCCGGGACGGAAAGAACACTGAAGCTTTCTTT. This chain links TRBV5-1 with TRBJ1-1, with D perhaps matching TRBD1 (5 bases). The germline CDR1 and CDR2 sequences are SGHRS and YFSETQ. CDR3 size: 14 residues. V was clipped by 4 bases and J by 1 base, with 11 bases between them.

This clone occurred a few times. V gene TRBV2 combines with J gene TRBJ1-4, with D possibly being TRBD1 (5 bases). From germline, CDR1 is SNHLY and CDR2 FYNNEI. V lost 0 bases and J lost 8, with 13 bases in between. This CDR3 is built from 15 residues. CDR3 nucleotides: TGTGCCAGCAGTGAAGCTCGGGACGCTGGGGAAAAACTGTTTTTT. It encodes CASSEARDAGEKLFF.

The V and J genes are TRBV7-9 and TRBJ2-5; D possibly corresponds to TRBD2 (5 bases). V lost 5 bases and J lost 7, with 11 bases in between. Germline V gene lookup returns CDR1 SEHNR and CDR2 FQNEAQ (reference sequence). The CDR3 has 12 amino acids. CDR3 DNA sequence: TGTGCCAGCAGCCCCCCTGAGGGGACCCAGTACTTC. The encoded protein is CASSPPEGTQYF.

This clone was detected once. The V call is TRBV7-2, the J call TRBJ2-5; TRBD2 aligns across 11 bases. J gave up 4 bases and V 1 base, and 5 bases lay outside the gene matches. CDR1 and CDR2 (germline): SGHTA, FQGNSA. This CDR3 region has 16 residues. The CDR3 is CASSLGASGRLETQYF. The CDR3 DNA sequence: TGTGCCAGCAGCTTAGGGGCTAGCGGGAGGTTAGAGACCCAGTACTTC.

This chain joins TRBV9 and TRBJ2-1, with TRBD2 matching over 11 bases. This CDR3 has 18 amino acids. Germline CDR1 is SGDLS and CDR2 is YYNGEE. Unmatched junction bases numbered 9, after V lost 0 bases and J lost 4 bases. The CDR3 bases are TGTGCCAGCAGCGTAGGGAATAGCGGGGGGGTATCGTACAATGAGCAGTTCTTC. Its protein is CASSVGNSGGVSYNEQFF.

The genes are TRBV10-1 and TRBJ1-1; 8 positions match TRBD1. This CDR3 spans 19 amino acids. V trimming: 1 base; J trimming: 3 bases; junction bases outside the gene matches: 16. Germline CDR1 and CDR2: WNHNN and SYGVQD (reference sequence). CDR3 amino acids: CASSEYLAGGEEVDTEAFF. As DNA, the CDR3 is TGCGCCAGCAGTGAGTACCTTGCAGGGGGCGAGGAGGTGGACACTGAAGCTTTCTTT.

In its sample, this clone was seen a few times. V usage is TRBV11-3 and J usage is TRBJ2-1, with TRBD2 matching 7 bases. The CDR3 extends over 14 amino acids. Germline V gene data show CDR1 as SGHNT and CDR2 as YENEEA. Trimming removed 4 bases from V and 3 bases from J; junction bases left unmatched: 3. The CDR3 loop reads CASSWASGYNEQFF. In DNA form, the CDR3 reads TGTGCCAGCAGCTGGGCTAGCGGCTACAATGAGCAGTTCTTC. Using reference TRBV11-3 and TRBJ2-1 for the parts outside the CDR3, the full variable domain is EAGVVQSPRYKIIEKKQPVAFWCNPISGHNTLYWYLQNLGQGPELLIRYENEEAVDDSQLPKDRFSAERLKGVDSTLKIQPAELGDSAVYLCASSWASGYNEQFFGPGTRLTVL.

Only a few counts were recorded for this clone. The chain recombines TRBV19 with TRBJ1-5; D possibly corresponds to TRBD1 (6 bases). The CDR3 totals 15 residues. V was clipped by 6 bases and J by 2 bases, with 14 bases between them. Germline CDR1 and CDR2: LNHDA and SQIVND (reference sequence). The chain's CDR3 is CASSEQGRGNQPQHF. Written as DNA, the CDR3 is TGTGCCAGTAGCGAACAGGGAAGGGGCAATCAGCCCCAGCATTTT. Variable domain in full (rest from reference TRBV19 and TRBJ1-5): DGGITQSPKYLFRKEGQNVTLSCEQNLNHDAMYWYRQDPGQGLRLIYYSQIVNDFQKGDIAEGYSVSREKKESFPLTVTSAQKNPTAFYLCASSEQGRGNQPQHFGDGTRLSIL.

The CDR3 DNA reads as TGCAGCGCCACCCCTCGCGCTAGCTCCTACAATGAGCAGTTCTTC. Translating gives CSATPRASSYNEQFF. The chain couples TRBV29-1 to TRBJ2-1; D gene uncertain. The CDR3 sequence is 15 residues long. The V and J ends lost 7 bases and 0 bases respectively, with 16 bases between them. CDR1 is SQVTM and CDR2 is ANQGSEA in the germline V gene.

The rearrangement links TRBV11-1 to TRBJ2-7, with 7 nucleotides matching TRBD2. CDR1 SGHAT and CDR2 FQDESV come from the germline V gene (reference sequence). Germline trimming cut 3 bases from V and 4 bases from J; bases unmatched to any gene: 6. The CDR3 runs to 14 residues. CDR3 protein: CASSFVAGRYEQYF. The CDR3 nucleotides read TGTGCCAGCAGCTTTGTTGCCGGGAGGTACGAGCAGTACTTC.

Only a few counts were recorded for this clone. CDR3 sequence (DNA): TGTGCCAGCAGCTTAGATTCTAGCGGGGGAGATACGCAGTATTTT. Translation gives CASSLDSSGGDTQYF. The chain combines TRBV11-3 with TRBJ2-3, with 10 bases aligning to TRBD2. Germline V gives CDR1 SGHNT, CDR2 YENEEA. Unmatched junction bases numbered 2, after V lost 0 bases and J lost 5 bases. This CDR3 has 15 residues.

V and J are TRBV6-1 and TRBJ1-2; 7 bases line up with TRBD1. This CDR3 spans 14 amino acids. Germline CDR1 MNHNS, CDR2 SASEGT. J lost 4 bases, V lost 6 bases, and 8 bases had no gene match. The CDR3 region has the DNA TGTGCCAGCAGCCGAGGACAGGCCAGCTATGGCTACACCTTC. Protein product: CASSRGQASYGYTF.

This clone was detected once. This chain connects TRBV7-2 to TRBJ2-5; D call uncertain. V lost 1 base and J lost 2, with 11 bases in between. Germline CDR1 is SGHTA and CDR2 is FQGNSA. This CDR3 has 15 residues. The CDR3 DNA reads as TGTGCCAGCAGCTTAGATTATGGCGGACAAGAGACCCAGTACTTC. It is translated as CASSLDYGGQETQYF. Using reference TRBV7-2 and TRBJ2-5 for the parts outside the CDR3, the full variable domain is GAGVSQSPSNKVTEKGKDVELRCDPISGHTALYWYRQSLGQGLEFLIYFQGNSAPDKSGLPSDRFSAERTGGSVSTLTIQRTQQEDSAVYLCASSLDYGGQETQYFGPGTRLLVL.

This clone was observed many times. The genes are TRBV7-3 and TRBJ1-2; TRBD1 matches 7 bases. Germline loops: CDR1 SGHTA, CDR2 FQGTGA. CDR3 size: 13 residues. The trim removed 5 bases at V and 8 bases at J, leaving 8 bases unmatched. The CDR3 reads CASSPRQGSGYTF. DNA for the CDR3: TGTGCCAGCAGCCCAAGACAGGGTTCCGGCTACACCTTC.

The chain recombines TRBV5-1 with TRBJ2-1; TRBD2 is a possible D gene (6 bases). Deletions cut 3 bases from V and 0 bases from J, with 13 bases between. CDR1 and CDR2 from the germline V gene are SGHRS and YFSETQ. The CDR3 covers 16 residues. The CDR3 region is CASSWDSASSYNEQFF. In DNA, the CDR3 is TGCGCCAGCAGCTGGGACTCGGCGAGCTCCTACAATGAGCAGTTCTTC.

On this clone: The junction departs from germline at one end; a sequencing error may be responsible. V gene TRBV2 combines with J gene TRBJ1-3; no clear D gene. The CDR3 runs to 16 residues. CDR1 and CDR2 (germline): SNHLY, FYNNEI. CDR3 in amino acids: CASSEGFPYSGNTIYF. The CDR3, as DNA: TGTGCCAGCAGCGAAGGGTTCCCTTACTCTGGAAACACCATATATTTT.

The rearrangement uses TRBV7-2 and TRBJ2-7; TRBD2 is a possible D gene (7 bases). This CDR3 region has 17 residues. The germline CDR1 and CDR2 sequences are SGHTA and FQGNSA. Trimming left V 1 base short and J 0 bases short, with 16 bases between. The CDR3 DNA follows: TGTGCCAGCAGCTTAGTAGGGGGAGGGCTGAGCTCCTACGAGCAGTACTTC. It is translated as CASSLVGGGLSSYEQYF.